This record concerns one T cell receptor (beta chain) sequence. Assignment of participants to cohorts was predicated upon participant-reported clinical history. All recovered Cohort 3 donors got two negative PCRs, got clearance, or saw symptom resolution. The CDR3 covers 14 residues. V was trimmed by 1 base and J by 1 base, leaving 7 bases between them. CDR1 is LGHNA, CDR2 YSLEER, per germline. This sample is drawn from a study of blood T cell repertoires in COVID-19. Study information: In each case, the material was cDNA or gDNA derived from T cells, B-cell-depleted T cells, or PBMCs.

Produced via immunoSEQ multiplex PCR; TCRdb's table is partial and in-frame only. The table lists 280,000 or so clones, less than 85% of them singletons, with 2% to 3% in the top ten. This chain joins TRBV4-3 and TRBJ1-1, with D maybe TRBD1 (6 bases). The specimen was PBMCs or T cells enriched from blood (not recorded which). The sequence was obtained from a woman in her fifties or sixties who had recovered from COVID-19. CDR3 nucleotides: TGCGCCAGCAGCCAAGTGACAGGGAACACTGAAGCTTTCTTT. It codes for CASSQVTGNTEAFF.